A single sample is the source of the 29 T cell receptor beta chains below, sequenced in a study of T cell responses to AZD1222 COVID-19 vaccine. TCRdb keeps only in-frame clones here, not all; method: immunoSEQ multiplex PCR. The sample carries about 200,000 clones, about nine tenths recorded once. The material sequenced was peripheral blood, taken 28 days after the second AZD1222 dose. The source is an adult who received the AZD1222 COVID-19 vaccine.

The gene calls are TRBV19 and TRBJ1-1, with TRBD1 identical over 7 bases. This CDR3 region has 13 residues. Germline values: CDR1 LNHDA, CDR2 SQIVND (reference sequence). Trimming took 8 bases from V and 4 from J; bases not matched to a gene: 7. The CDR3 nucleotides read TGTGCCAGTCGGTATAGGACAGGCACTGAAGCTTTCTTT. Its protein product is CASRYRTGTEAFF.

V usage is TRBV7-9 and J usage is TRBJ2-1; D possibly corresponds to TRBD2 (5 bases). This CDR3 is 12 amino acids long. The germline V and J ends were trimmed by 1 base and 10 bases, with 8 bases remaining between them. CDR1 SEHNR and CDR2 FQNEAQ come from the germline V gene (reference sequence). The CDR3 coding sequence is TGTGCCAGCAGCTTAGGGACGGGGGAGCAGTTCTTC. It translates to CASSLGTGEQFF.

The chain has TRBV5-8 and TRBJ2-1; D is uncertain. V was trimmed by 4 bases and J by 3 bases, leaving 8 bases between them. This CDR3 region has 13 residues. Germline-derived CDR1 and CDR2 are SGHTS and YDEGEE. For the CDR3, the DNA is TGTGCCAGCAGCCCCGGAAGCTACAATGAGCAGTTCTTC. Translating it yields CASSPGSYNEQFF.

This clone was seen a handful of times. The CDR3 protein is CASRIGTASNQPQHF. Written as DNA, the CDR3 is TGTGCCAGCAGGATTGGGACAGCAAGCAATCAGCCCCAGCATTTT. The V gene is TRBV28, the J gene TRBJ1-5; 7 bases align to TRBD1. Germline-derived CDR1 and CDR2 are MDHEN and SYDVKM. This CDR3 has 15 amino acids. Losses at the gene ends were 6 bases for V and 1 base for J; bases not matched to a gene: 6. Full variable domain (missing parts from reference TRBV28 and TRBJ1-5): DVKVTQSSRYLVKRTGEKVFLECVQDMDHENMFWYRQDPGLGLRLIYFSYDVKMKEKGDIPEGYSVSREKKERFSLILESASTNQTSMYLCASRIGTASNQPQHFGDGTRLSIL.

J is TRBJ1-2 and V is TRBV21-1; TRBD1 reflects the table's D call only, with no check against the DNA. TRBV21-1 is flagged as a pseudogene. CDR3 size: 15 residues. In nucleotides, the CDR3 is TGTGCCAGCAGCCTTCCGGTCAGGGGCCATCGGGGCTACACCTTC. This encodes CASSLPVRGHRGYTF.

This rearrangement joins TRBV7-2 to TRBJ2-1, with D maybe TRBD2 (6 bases). This CDR3 comprises 15 residues. In germline, CDR1 is SGHTA, CDR2 FQGNSA. Trimming pared 2 bases from V and 0 bases from J, leaving 8 bases between. The CDR3 loop is CASSLLGGSYNEQFF. The CDR3 region has the DNA TGTGCCAGCAGCTTATTGGGGGGCTCCTACAATGAGCAGTTCTTC.

The chain recombines TRBV5-4 with TRBJ2-3; D uncertain. Germline-derived CDR1 and CDR2 are SGHNT and YYREEE (reference sequence). V was cut by 4 bases and J by 1 base, with 7 bases left in between. This CDR3 spans 13 amino acids. The CDR3 sequence is CASSNRGTDTQYF. In DNA, the CDR3 is TGTGCCAGCAGCAACCGAGGCACAGATACGCAGTATTTT.

The J gene is TRBJ2-7, the V gene TRBV14, with D unresolved. Germline CDR1 reads SGHDN; CDR2 reads FVKESK. The CDR3 runs to 14 residues. V lost 0 bases to trimming and J lost 3 bases, with 9 bases between them. CDR3 sequence: CASSQDAIYYEQYF. The CDR3 nucleotides read TGTGCCAGCAGCCAAGACGCGATCTACTACGAGCAGTACTTC.

The genes are TRBV4-3 and TRBJ2-7; maybe TRBD2 (6 bases). V lost 3 bases to trimming and J lost 2 bases, with 14 bases between them. The CDR3 totals 15 residues. Per the germline V gene, CDR1 is LGHNA and CDR2 is YSLEER. CDR3 region: CASSQRFTGAYEQYF. The CDR3 DNA reads TGCGCCAGCAGCCAGCGGTTCACGGGGGCCTACGAGCAGTACTTC.

V usage is TRBV18 and J usage is TRBJ1-3; D uncertain. Germline V gene data show CDR1 as KGHSH and CDR2 as LQKENI. The V end was cut by 8 bases, the J end by 2 bases, with 16 bases between. The CDR3 contains 15 residues. The CDR3 region has the DNA TGTGCCAGCACAGACACCCGGGGAGCTGGAAACACCATATATTTT. Translation: CASTDTRGAGNTIYF. The full variable domain, its missing parts supplied by reference TRBV18 and TRBJ1-3, is NAGVMQNPRHLVRRRGQEARLRCSPMKGHSHVYWYRQLPEEGLKFMVYLQKENIIDESGMPKERFSAEFPKEGPSILRIQQVVRGDSAAYFCASTDTRGAGNTIYFGEGSWLTVV.

The chain carries TRBV27 and TRBJ1-2; 9 bases map to TRBD1. V was clipped by 5 bases and J by 5 bases; unmatched bases: 3. The CDR3 covers 13 residues. Germline V lookup: CDR1 MNHEY, CDR2 SMNVEV (reference sequence). CDR3 DNA sequence: TGTGCCAGCAGTCAGACAGGGGGTTATGGCTACACCTTC. Residues: CASSQTGGYGYTF.

J is TRBJ2-1 and V is TRBV29-1, with 11 bases aligning to TRBD2. The J segment lost 5 bases and the V segment lost 7 bases, leaving 13 bases of the junction unmatched. The germline V gene has CDR1 SQVTM and CDR2 ANQGSEA. The CDR3 is 16 residues long. This chain's CDR3 is CSGRPFTSGSNNEQFF. The DNA for the CDR3 is TGCAGCGGCCGACCATTCACTAGCGGGAGCAACAATGAGCAGTTCTTC.

The J gene is TRBJ2-5, the V gene TRBV21-1; the D segment call TRBD1 is taken from the table without a DNA check. TRBV21-1 represents a pseudogene. The CDR3 has 17 amino acids. The CDR3 region is CASSKARTRHHQETQYF. The CDR3 DNA reads TGTGCCAGCAGCAAAGCGCGAACAAGACACCACCAAGAGACCCAGTACTTC.

This rearrangement joins TRBV30 to TRBJ1-1, with TRBD1 as a possible D gene (5 bases). Germline loops: CDR1 GTSNPN, CDR2 SVGIG (reference sequence). This CDR3 region has 14 residues. V was cut by 3 bases and J by 0 bases, with 11 bases left in between. The CDR3 bases are TGTGCCTGGAGAACTCGACAGATGAACACTGAAGCTTTCTTT. Residues: CAWRTRQMNTEAFF.

The chain recombines TRBV28 with TRBJ1-2; TRBD1 might be the D (5 bases). V was cut by 2 bases and J by 3 bases, with 10 bases left in between. The germline gives CDR1 MDHEN, CDR2 SYDVKM. This CDR3 has 14 amino acids. CDR3 loop: CASSLPGRDYGYTF. DNA of the CDR3: TGTGCCAGCAGTTTACCGGGACGTGACTATGGCTACACCTTC.

The rearrangement joins TRBV28 to TRBJ2-7; 8 positions agree with TRBD1. This CDR3 has 15 amino acids. Trimming removed 6 bases from V and 4 bases from J; junction bases left unmatched: 11. The germline CDR1 and CDR2 sequences are MDHEN and SYDVKM. CDR3 in amino acids: CASRPRTGHSYEQYF. DNA of the CDR3: TGTGCCAGCAGACCCCGGACAGGGCACTCATACGAGCAGTACTTC.

The rearrangement uses TRBV5-6 and TRBJ2-3; TRBD2 matches at 15 bases. Germline assignment: CDR1 SGHDT and CDR2 YYEEEE. This CDR3 contains 18 residues. V gave up 1 base and J gave up 4 bases; unmatched junction bases: 7. This chain's CDR3 is CASSLRGLAGGPSDTQYF. In DNA form, the CDR3 reads TGTGCCAGCAGCTTGCGAGGACTAGCGGGAGGGCCGTCAGATACGCAGTATTTT.

CDR3 DNA: TGTGCCAGCAGCCAAGGCCAGCCTTATAGCAATCAGCCCCAGCATTTT. This codes for CASSQGQPYSNQPQHF. The chain is built from TRBV3-1 (or the pseudogene TRBV3-2) and TRBJ1-5; D call uncertain. The CDR3 length is 16 residues. Trimming removed 1 base at V and 0 bases at J, with 10 bases between. The germline V gene encodes CDR1 LGHDT and CDR2 YNNKEL (reference sequence).

The V and J genes are TRBV28 and TRBJ1-5, with 7 bases identical to TRBD1. The CDR3 is made up of 16 amino acids. The V segment lost 6 bases and the J segment 0 bases; nucleotides outside the gene matches: 8. Germline V lookup: CDR1 MDHEN, CDR2 SYDVKM. CDR3 DNA: TGTGCCAGCAGCTTGACAGGGCCATATAGCAATCAGCCCCAGCATTTT. It codes for CASSLTGPYSNQPQHF.

This chain joins TRBV5-1 and TRBJ2-5; no definite D call. The CDR3 spans 14 residues. In germline, CDR1 is SGHRS, CDR2 YFSETQ. Trimming took off 0 bases at V and 5 bases at J, with 11 bases between the two ends. In nucleotides, the CDR3 is TGCGCCAGCAGCTTGGCCGGGTCGAGGGAGACCCAGTACTTC. Protein sequence: CASSLAGSRETQYF.

The gene calls are TRBV18 and TRBJ2-3; no definite D call. V was pared by 4 bases and J by 2 bases, with 7 bases between. The CDR3 has 13 residues. CDR1 and CDR2 from the germline V gene are KGHSH and LQKENI. The CDR3 protein is CASSQDATDTQYF. The CDR3 region has the DNA TGTGCCAGCTCACAGGACGCCACAGATACGCAGTATTTT. Looking up the rest from reference TRBV18 and TRBJ2-3 gives the full variable domain: NAGVMQNPRHLVRRRGQEARLRCSPMKGHSHVYWYRQLPEEGLKFMVYLQKENIIDESGMPKERFSAEFPKEGPSILRIQQVVRGDSAAYFCASSQDATDTQYFGPGTRLTVL.

CDR3 DNA sequence: TGTGCCAGCAGCTTGGACAGGTTTAATCAGCCCCAGCATTTT. Protein product: CASSLDRFNQPQHF. The chain combines TRBV7-9 with TRBJ1-5, with 7 bases identical to TRBD1. Trimming removed 3 bases from V and 4 bases from J; junction bases left unmatched: 3. Germline V lookup: CDR1 SEHNR, CDR2 FQNEAQ (reference sequence). CDR3 size: 14 residues.

V usage is TRBV11-2 and J usage is TRBJ1-2; D might be TRBD1 (6 bases). The V gene lost 5 bases and the J gene lost 4 bases, with 14 bases spanning the gap. The CDR3 length is 14 residues. Germline CDR1 reads SGHAT; CDR2 reads FQNNGV. CDR3 residues: CASSPQQGPYGYTF. The CDR3 coding sequence is TGTGCCAGCAGCCCTCAGCAGGGGCCCTATGGCTACACCTTC.

The chain couples TRBV5-4 to TRBJ2-7; 7 bases map to TRBD1. CDR1 is SGHNT and CDR2 is YYREEE in the germline V gene (reference sequence). V was clipped by 2 bases and J by 2 bases; unmatched bases: 1. This CDR3 has 13 residues. CDR3 region: CASSFDRAYEQYF. The CDR3 DNA reads as TGTGCCAGCAGCTTTGACAGGGCCTACGAGCAGTACTTC.

This rearrangement joins TRBV5-1 to TRBJ2-3; 11 positions match TRBD2. V lost 0 bases and J lost 1; bases outside the gene matches: 7. The length of the CDR3 is 18 residues. CDR1 and CDR2 from the germline V gene are SGHRS and YFSETQ. The CDR3: CASSLDSLAGGGTDTQYF. The CDR3 DNA reads TGCGCCAGCAGCTTGGATTCGCTAGCGGGAGGCGGCACAGATACGCAGTATTTT.

The chain is built from TRBV10-1 and TRBJ2-1, with 9 bases that match TRBD2. The CDR3 is made up of 14 amino acids. Per germline, CDR1 WNHNN and CDR2 SYGVQD (reference sequence). V was pared by 2 bases and J by 9 bases, with 5 bases of the junction left unmatched. CDR3 nucleotides: TGCGCCAGCAGTGAGGAAGGGACTAGCCCTGAGCAGTTCTTC. It is translated as CASSEEGTSPEQFF.

The chain couples TRBV15 to TRBJ2-7; D might be TRBD1 or TRBD2, each matching 5 bases. V was trimmed by 0 bases and J by 3 bases, leaving 12 bases between them. The CDR3 is 15 amino acids. Germline V gene sequence: CDR1 LNHNV, CDR2 YYDKDF (reference sequence). This CDR3 is CATSRDRGSVYEQYF. The CDR3 coding sequence is TGTGCCACCAGCAGAGATCGGGGCTCAGTCTACGAGCAGTACTTC.

This rearrangement joins TRBV10-2 to TRBJ2-2; 8 positions agree with TRBD2. Germline CDR1 reads WSHSY; CDR2 reads SAAADI. Trimming cost V 4 bases and J 8 bases; bases outside gene matches: 3. This CDR3 is built from 13 residues. The CDR3 DNA sequence: TGCGCCAGCAGTGGACTAGCGACGGGGGAGCTGTTTTTT. Translated, it gives CASSGLATGELFF.

The chain carries TRBV19 and TRBJ1-1; 10 bases are a match to TRBD1. Germline trimming cut 5 bases from V and 0 bases from J; bases unmatched to any gene: 9. The germline V gene encodes CDR1 LNHDA and CDR2 SQIVND (reference sequence). There are 17 residues in the CDR3. CDR3 DNA: TGTGCCAGTAGTGACAGGACAGGGGGGCCCATGAACACTGAAGCTTTCTTT. It encodes CASSDRTGGPMNTEAFF.